This T cell receptor (beta chain) is from a study of T cells in Graves' hyperthyroidism and ophthalmopathy. General observations from the study: Blood also showed most of the thyroid clonotypes that were expanded above 0.001. Separation of ophthalmopathy from stable hyperthyroidism was achieved by a 13 V-J model.

Amplification yielded TCR beta CDR3 regions, with RNA transcripts as the source. HTBI primers drove first-round RT-PCR of the TCR CDR3. Each CDR3 protein gets one entry after TCRdb re-called the multiplex PCR reads with MiXCR. The sample contains some 650,000 distinct CDR3 sequences, roughly 15% of which appear only once. V trimming: 10 bases; J trimming: 9 bases; junction bases outside the gene matches: 12. This CDR3 has 14 amino acids. Germline V gene sequence: CDR1 LNHDA, CDR2 SQIVND (reference sequence). This clonotype was counted between two and nine times. Its antigen is undetermined. The specimen was blood. The receptor was isolated from a woman aged 40 to 50 with Graves' ophthalmopathy. The rearrangement joins TRBV19 to TRBJ2-1; 10 nucleotides line up with TRBD2. The CDR3 DNA reads as TGTGCCACGTCCCTAGCGGGAGAAGGACTTGAGCAGTTCTTC. Its translation: CATSLAGEGLEQFF.